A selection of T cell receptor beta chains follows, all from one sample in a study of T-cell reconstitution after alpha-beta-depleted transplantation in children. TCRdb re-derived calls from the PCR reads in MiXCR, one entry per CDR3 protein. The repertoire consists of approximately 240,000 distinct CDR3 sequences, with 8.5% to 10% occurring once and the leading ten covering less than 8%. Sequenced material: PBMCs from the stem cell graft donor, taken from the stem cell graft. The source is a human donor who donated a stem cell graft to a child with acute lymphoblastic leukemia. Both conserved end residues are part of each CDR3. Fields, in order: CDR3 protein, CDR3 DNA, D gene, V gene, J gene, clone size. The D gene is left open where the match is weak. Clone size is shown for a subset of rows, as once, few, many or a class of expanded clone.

CDR3: CASSPKVGEQFF; DNA: TGTGCCAGCAGCCCGAAGGTGGGTGAGCAGTTCTTC; D: .; V: TRBV7-2; J: TRBJ2-1; size: many
CDR3: CASSAQGQDPLITQYF; DNA: TGTGCCAGCAGTGCGCAGGGACAGGACCCCCTAATTACGCAGTATTTT; D: TRBD1; V: TRBV12-3/TRBV12-4; J: TRBJ2-3; size: few
CDR3: CASSYRAGGHEEYF; DNA: TGTGCCAGCAGTTACCGTGCAGGGGGCCACGAGGAGTACTTC; D: TRBD1; V: TRBV6-2/TRBV6-3; J: TRBJ2-7; size: .
CDR3: CATQSRTGESSYEQYF; DNA: TGTGCCACCCAGTCCCGTACGGGGGAGAGCTCCTACGAGCAGTACTTC; D: .; V: TRBV19; J: TRBJ2-7; size: few
CDR3: CASTSLAGVTDTQYF; DNA: TGTGCCAGTACCTCACTAGCGGGGGTCACAGATACGCAGTATTTT; D: TRBD2; V: TRBV19; J: TRBJ2-3; size: few
CDR3: CASSLYEGLDTQYF; DNA: TGTGCCAGCAGCTTATACGAAGGGCTCGATACGCAGTATTTT; D: .; V: TRBV7-7; J: TRBJ2-3; size: few
CDR3: CASRAGTGGSYGYTF; DNA: TGTGCCAGCAGGGCGGGGACAGGGGGCAGCTATGGCTACACCTTC; D: TRBD1; V: TRBV28; J: TRBJ1-2; size: few
CDR3: CASSRDGDYGYTF; DNA: TGCGCCAGCAGTAGGGACGGAGACTATGGCTACACCTTC; D: .; V: TRBV5-1; J: TRBJ1-2; size: once
CDR3: CASSLALPGSSGANVLTF; DNA: TGTGCCAGCAGCTTAGCGCTCCCGGGTAGCTCTGGGGCCAACGTCCTGACTTTC; D: .; V: TRBV7-2; J: TRBJ2-6; size: .
CDR3: CASSFPAAGTHEQYF; DNA: TGTGCCAGCAGCTTTCCCGCAGCGGGAACTCACGAGCAGTACTTC; D: TRBD2; V: TRBV5-5; J: TRBJ2-7; size: few
CDR3: CSVGGHSNQPQHF; DNA: TGCAGCGTTGGGGGTCATAGCAATCAGCCCCAGCATTTT; D: .; V: TRBV29-1; J: TRBJ1-5; size: many
CDR3: CASLPGVTGELF; DNA: TGTGCCAGTCTCCCAGGGGTCACCGGGGAGCTGTTT; D: .; V: TRBV6-2/TRBV6-3; J: TRBJ2-2; size: many
CDR3: CSVTPTGASNQPQHF; DNA: TGCAGTGTCACCCCTACAGGGGCGAGCAATCAGCCCCAGCATTTT; D: TRBD1; V: TRBV20-1; J: TRBJ1-5; size: many
CDR3: CASSYRGSTDTQYF; DNA: TGTGCCAGCAGCTATAGAGGTAGCACAGATACGCAGTATTTT; D: .; V: TRBV7-2; J: TRBJ2-3; size: many
CDR3: CASSLVEAVGTEAFF; DNA: TGCGCCAGCAGCTTGGTGGAAGCGGTAGGCACTGAAGCTTTCTTT; D: .; V: TRBV5-1; J: TRBJ1-1; size: few
CDR3: CASSLETDTQYF; DNA: TGCGCCAGCAGCTTGGAAACAGATACGCAGTATTTT; D: .; V: TRBV5-1; J: TRBJ2-3; size: many
CDR3: CASSGVNRGTNQPQHF; DNA: TGTGCCAGCAGCGGCGTTAACAGGGGTACCAATCAGCCCCAGCATTTT; D: TRBD1; V: TRBV6-5; J: TRBJ1-5; size: many
CDR3: CASRPGQGAYEQYF; DNA: TGCGCCAGCAGACCAGGACAGGGTGCCTACGAGCAGTACTTC; D: TRBD1; V: TRBV4-3; J: TRBJ2-7; size: many
CDR3: CASSQADRGMNTEAFF; DNA: TGCGCCAGCAGCCAAGCGGACAGGGGAATGAACACTGAAGCTTTCTTT; D: TRBD1; V: TRBV4-3; J: TRBJ1-1; size: .
CDR3: CASSLDRGQETQYF; DNA: TGTGCCAGCAGCTTGGATAGGGGCCAAGAGACCCAGTACTTC; D: .; V: TRBV5-1; J: TRBJ2-5; size: many
CDR3: CATAKAGGKETQYF; DNA: TGTGCCACCGCCAAAGCGGGGGGTAAGGAGACCCAGTACTTC; D: TRBD2; V: TRBV12-3/TRBV12-4; J: TRBJ2-5; size: .
CDR3: CASESPGQGGEQYF; DNA: TGTGCCAGCGAGTCTCCGGGACAGGGAGGCGAGCAGTACTTC; D: TRBD1; V: TRBV6-2/TRBV6-3; J: TRBJ2-7; size: many
CDR3: CSARAGRAYNSPLHF; DNA: TGCAGTGCTAGGGCAGGGCGCGCCTATAATTCACCCCTCCACTTT; D: .; V: TRBV20-1; J: TRBJ1-6; size: .
CDR3: CASSRDGNTGELFF; DNA: TGTGCCAGCAGCCGAGACGGCAACACCGGGGAGCTGTTTTTT; D: .; V: TRBV7-7; J: TRBJ2-2; size: many
CDR3: CASRGTQAANEKLFF; DNA: TGTGCCAGTAGGGGCACACAGGCGGCTAATGAAAAACTGTTTTTT; D: .; V: TRBV19; J: TRBJ1-4; size: .
CDR3: CASSSDRGGVGSYNEQFF; DNA: TGTGCCAGCAGCTCAGACAGGGGTGGGGTGGGCTCCTACAATGAGCAGTTCTTC; D: TRBD1; V: TRBV5-6; J: TRBJ2-1; size: many
CDR3: CASSLAGQSKDTGELFF; DNA: TGTGCCAGCAGTTTAGCCGGACAGTCGAAAGACACCGGGGAGCTGTTTTTT; D: .; V: TRBV12-3/TRBV12-4; J: TRBJ2-2; size: few
CDR3: CAISDGEGTQYF; DNA: TGTGCCATCAGTGACGGAGAGGGGACCCAGTACTTC; D: .; V: TRBV10-3; J: TRBJ2-5; size: many
CDR3: CASGQWEQYF; DNA: TGTGCCTCGGGACAGTGGGAGCAGTACTTC; D: TRBD1; V: TRBV30; J: TRBJ2-7; size: few
CDR3: CASSSDRGQGSPLHF; DNA: TGTGCCAGCAGCTCGGACAGGGGGCAGGGTTCACCCCTCCACTTT; D: TRBD1; V: TRBV7-9; J: TRBJ1-6; size: .
CDR3: CASSRTNRVEETQYF; DNA: TGTGCCAGCTCACGGACCAACAGGGTAGAAGAGACCCAGTACTTC; D: .; V: TRBV18; J: TRBJ2-5; size: many
CDR3: CSATASGQGLGQTQYF; DNA: TGCAGTGCTACAGCTTCTGGACAGGGGCTAGGGCAGACCCAGTACTTC; D: TRBD1; V: TRBV20-1; J: TRBJ2-5; size: few
CDR3: CASGKLDSYNEQFF; DNA: TGTGCCAGCGGTAAGCTGGACAGCTACAATGAGCAGTTCTTC; D: .; V: TRBV27; J: TRBJ2-1; size: .
CDR3: CASSAGNYEQYF; DNA: TGTGCCAGCAGCGCGGGGAACTACGAGCAGTACTTC; D: .; V: TRBV7-2; J: TRBJ2-7; size: many
CDR3: CASSLFSGTGMIGNQPQHF; DNA: TGTGCCAGCAGCTTATTTTCCGGGACAGGGATGATCGGCAATCAGCCCCAGCATTTT; D: TRBD1; V: TRBV7-2; J: TRBJ1-5; size: many
CDR3: CASSYIDRTNTGELFF; DNA: TGTGCCAGCAGCTACATTGACAGGACGAACACCGGGGAGCTGTTTTTT; D: .; V: TRBV27; J: TRBJ2-2; size: many
CDR3: CASSEVAGNYGYTF; DNA: TGTGCCAGCAGTGAAGTCGCGGGAAACTATGGCTACACCTTC; D: .; V: TRBV2; J: TRBJ1-2; size: .
CDR3: CASSPFSTGDGYTF; DNA: TGCGCCAGCAGCCCTTTTTCTACAGGGGATGGCTACACCTTC; D: TRBD1; V: TRBV4-3; J: TRBJ1-2; size: few
CDR3: CASSRTTTNEKLFF; DNA: TGTGCCAGCAGTCGGACAACAACTAATGAAAAACTGTTTTTT; D: .; V: TRBV6-1; J: TRBJ1-4; size: .
CDR3: CASSLGDRNTEAFF; DNA: TGTGCCAGCAGCTTAGGGGACAGGAACACTGAAGCTTTCTTT; D: TRBD1; V: TRBV7-2; J: TRBJ1-1; size: many
CDR3: CATSRGQGAEAFF; DNA: TGTGCCACCAGCAGAGGACAGGGGGCTGAAGCTTTCTTT; D: TRBD1; V: TRBV15; J: TRBJ1-1; size: many
CDR3: CASSDDFIGKADTQYF; DNA: TGTGCCAGCAGTGACGATTTTATCGGGAAAGCAGATACGCAGTATTTT; D: .; V: TRBV2; J: TRBJ2-3; size: few
CDR3: CASSPNLGNTEAFF; DNA: TGTGCCAGCAGTCCTAATCTGGGAAACACTGAAGCTTTCTTT; D: .; V: TRBV27; J: TRBJ1-1; size: many
CDR3: CAMRGSDYEQYF; DNA: TGTGCCATGCGGGGCTCGGACTACGAGCAGTACTTC; D: .; V: TRBV10-3; J: TRBJ2-7; size: many
CDR3: CASSNSLGYEQYF; DNA: TGTGCCAGCAGTAACTCCCTAGGGTACGAGCAGTACTTC; D: .; V: TRBV12-3/TRBV12-4; J: TRBJ2-7; size: .
CDR3: CASSIVDSAHYEQYF; DNA: TGTGCCAGTAGTATAGTGGACAGCGCACACTACGAGCAGTACTTC; D: .; V: TRBV19; J: TRBJ2-7; size: .